What follows describes a single TCR beta chain. One end of the junction is discordant with germline, which a read error may explain. This specimen comes from a study of tumor-infiltrating lymphocytes in primary liver carcinoma. Extraction of RNA together with DNA used about 17-31 mg of unsorted bulk tissue. Total RNA amounting to about 520 ng was the source from which TCR beta cDNA was made with a constant-region primer. Nested multiplex PCR, run for three rounds with slightly modified ARM-PCR, yielded TCR beta libraries. Each of the first two PCR rounds ran about 9 cycles with TRBV1-TRBV30 forward and C-beta reverse primers. TCRdb reanalysed the multiplex PCR reads using MiXCR and keeps one entry per CDR3 protein. This sample has some 190,000 distinct CDR3 sequences, with around four fifths found just once. The CDR3 runs 15 residues. Per the germline V gene, CDR1 is MNHEY and CDR2 is SVGAGI.

The receptor comes from a man in his forties with primary liver carcinoma and hepatitis B virus infection. The chain uses TRBV6-5 and TRBJ2-2, with 7 bases that match TRBD1. The sequencing sample was made of tumor tissue from primary liver carcinoma. The CDR3 DNA follows: TGTGGCAGCAGTTTCCAACAACAGGGGCCCTGGGAGCTGTTTTTT. As protein: CGSSFQQQGPWELFF.